The entry that follows covers one T cell receptor (beta chain) sequence. This specimen comes from a study of OX40 agonist ivuxolimab in advanced cancers. Study summary: Eligibility admitted prior anti-PD-1, anti-PD-L1 or anti-CTLA-4 therapy; 40% had some.

Germline V lookup: CDR1 MGHRA, CDR2 YSYEKL. The ends lost 2 bases at V and 1 base at J; junction bases unmatched: 1. The CDR3 is 15 amino acids. Repertoires were generated with immunoSEQ multiplex PCR, while TCRdb's copy carries only in-frame clones and drops some. The sample consists of around 30,000 clones, about nine tenths of them appearing once. The chain uses TRBV4-1 and TRBJ2-2; 7 bases line up with TRBD1. The specimen comprised CD4+ or CD8+ T cells sorted from blood, sampled in a trial of the OX40 agonist ivuxolimab. This clonotype originated in an adult with an advanced solid tumor such as melanoma, head and neck, liver or kidney cancer. CDR3 loop: CASSQRQGNTGELFF. The CDR3, as DNA: TGCGCCAGCAGCCAACGACAGGGGAACACCGGGGAGCTGTTTTTT.